These 9 T cell receptor beta chains came from one sample sequenced in a study of PD-1 blockade in classical Hodgkin lymphoma. The time point here: newly diagnosed, previously untreated cHL patient sample. Some clones are missing from TCRdb's copy, which holds only in-frame ones; the method was immunoSEQ multiplex PCR. The sample yields roughly 77,000 clones, 93% seen once. The sequencing input was peripheral blood mononuclear cells (PBMCs). These receptors were taken from a human donor with classical Hodgkin lymphoma.

The chain carries TRBV4-2 and TRBJ2-2, with D possibly called TRBD1 or TRBD2 (5 bases each). The length of the CDR3 is 16 residues. V gave up 4 bases and J gave up 3 bases, with 15 bases separating them. Germline CDR1 and CDR2: LGHNA and YNFKEQ. The CDR3 region has the DNA TGTGCCAGCAGCCCTAGCAGGGCGCGCGACACCGGGGAGCTGTTTTTT. It encodes CASSPSRARDTGELFF.

This clone was seen a handful of times. This chain links TRBV5-4 with TRBJ2-1, with 11 bases fitting TRBD1. Trimming cost V 4 bases and J 8 bases; bases outside gene matches: 8. CDR1 SGHNT and CDR2 YYREEE come from the germline V gene (reference sequence). This CDR3 contains 15 residues. The CDR3 here is CASSPGQGALYEQFF. Here the CDR3 DNA reads TGTGCCAGCAGCCCCGGACAGGGGGCTCTGTATGAGCAGTTCTTC.

The chain recombines TRBV10-1 with TRBJ2-7; 7 bases are shared with TRBD1. V was pared by 3 bases and J by 7 bases, with 9 bases of the junction left unmatched. The CDR3 spans 14 residues. Germline assignment: CDR1 WNHNN and CDR2 SYGVQD (reference sequence). The CDR3 reads CASSDHRGPREQYF. The CDR3 coding sequence is TGCGCCAGCAGTGACCACAGGGGCCCTCGGGAGCAGTACTTC.

The chain links TRBV28 to TRBJ2-3, with 12 positions matching TRBD2. CDR1 is MDHEN, CDR2 SYDVKM, per germline. The CDR3 contains 14 residues. V lost 8 bases, J lost 6 bases, and 6 bases stayed unmatched. CDR3 loop: CASGLAGSWDTQYF. The CDR3 DNA is TGTGCCAGCGGACTAGCGGGATCTTGGGATACGCAGTATTTT.

The J gene is TRBJ1-2, the V gene TRBV28; 8 nucleotides match TRBD1. CDR3 size: 14 residues. V trimming: 5 bases; J trimming: 4 bases; junction bases outside the gene matches: 6. The V gene's germline CDR1 is MDHEN and CDR2 SYDVKM. The CDR3 region is CASSPQGAGYGYTF. The CDR3 DNA sequence: TGTGCCAGCAGTCCGCAGGGGGCAGGCTATGGCTACACCTTC.

The rearrangement uses TRBV7-9 and TRBJ2-3, with TRBD2 as a possible D gene (6 bases). The V gene lost 4 bases and the J gene lost 3 bases, with 14 bases spanning the gap. The CDR3 covers 15 residues. CDR1 is SEHNR and CDR2 is FQNEAQ in the germline V gene (reference sequence). CDR3 sequence: CASSSWGGTTDTQYF. The CDR3 nucleotides read TGTGCCAGCAGCTCCTGGGGCGGGACGACAGATACGCAGTATTTT.

The chain is built from TRBV4-3 and TRBJ2-3; 8 bases align to TRBD2. The CDR3 extends over 17 amino acids. Germline V gene lookup returns CDR1 LGHNA and CDR2 YSLEER. V was clipped by 2 bases and J by 4 bases; unmatched bases: 11. The DNA for the CDR3 is TGCGCCAGCAGCCAACCGGGACTAGTGGATAGCGCAGATACGCAGTATTTT. It yields the protein CASSQPGLVDSADTQYF.

The V and J genes are TRBV6-1 and TRBJ1-2; D not certain. This CDR3 contains 15 residues. Deletions cut 1 base from V and 0 bases from J, with 9 bases between. CDR1 is MNHNS and CDR2 is SASEGT in the germline V gene. The CDR3, as DNA: TGTGCCAGCAGTGAAGAGGCAGCCGCTAACTATGGCTACACCTTC. Translating gives CASSEEAAANYGYTF.

V usage is TRBV5-4 and J usage is TRBJ2-5; a weak D match, TRBD2 (6 bases). With 0 bases removed from V and 0 bases from J, the gap between germline ends came to 15 bases. The V gene's germline CDR1 is SGHNT and CDR2 YYREEE (reference sequence). The CDR3 is 17 amino acids. The chain's CDR3 is CASSLVGSGAYQETQYF. The DNA for the CDR3 is TGTGCCAGCAGCTTGGTCGGTAGCGGTGCGTACCAAGAGACCCAGTACTTC.